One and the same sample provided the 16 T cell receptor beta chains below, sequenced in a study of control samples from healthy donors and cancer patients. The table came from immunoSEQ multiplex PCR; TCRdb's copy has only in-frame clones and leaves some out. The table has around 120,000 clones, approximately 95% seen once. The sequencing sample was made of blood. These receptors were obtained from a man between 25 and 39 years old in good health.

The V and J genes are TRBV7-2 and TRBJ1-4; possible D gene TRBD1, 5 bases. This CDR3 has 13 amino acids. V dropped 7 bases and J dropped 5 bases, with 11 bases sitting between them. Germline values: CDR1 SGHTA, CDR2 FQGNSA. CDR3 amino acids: CASKGRSNEKLFF. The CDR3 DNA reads TGTGCCAGCAAGGGACGGTCGAATGAAAAACTGTTTTTT.

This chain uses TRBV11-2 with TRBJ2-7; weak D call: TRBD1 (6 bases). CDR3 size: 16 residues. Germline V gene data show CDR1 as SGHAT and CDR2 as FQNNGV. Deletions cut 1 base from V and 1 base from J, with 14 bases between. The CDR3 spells CASSLAPQGSSYEQYF. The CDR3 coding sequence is TGTGCCAGCAGCTTAGCCCCCCAGGGGTCGTCCTACGAGCAGTACTTC.

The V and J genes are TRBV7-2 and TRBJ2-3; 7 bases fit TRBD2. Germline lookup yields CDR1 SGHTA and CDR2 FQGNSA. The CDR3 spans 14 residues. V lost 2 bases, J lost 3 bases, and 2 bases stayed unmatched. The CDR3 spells CASSLQGGTDTQYF. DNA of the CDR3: TGTGCCAGCAGCTTACAGGGAGGGACAGATACGCAGTATTTT.

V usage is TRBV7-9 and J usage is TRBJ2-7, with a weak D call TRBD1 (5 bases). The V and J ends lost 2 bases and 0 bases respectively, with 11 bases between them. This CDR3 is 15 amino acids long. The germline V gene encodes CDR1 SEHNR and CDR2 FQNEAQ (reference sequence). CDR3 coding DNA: TGTGCCAGCAGCTTATACAGGTCTGGCTCCTACGAGCAGTACTTC. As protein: CASSLYRSGSYEQYF.

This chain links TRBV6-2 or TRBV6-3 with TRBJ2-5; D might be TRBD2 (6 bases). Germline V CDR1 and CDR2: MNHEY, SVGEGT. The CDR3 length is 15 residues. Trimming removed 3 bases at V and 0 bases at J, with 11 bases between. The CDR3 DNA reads TGTGCCAGCAGTTATCGCGGGGCGTACCAAGAGACCCAGTACTTC. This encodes CASSYRGAYQETQYF.

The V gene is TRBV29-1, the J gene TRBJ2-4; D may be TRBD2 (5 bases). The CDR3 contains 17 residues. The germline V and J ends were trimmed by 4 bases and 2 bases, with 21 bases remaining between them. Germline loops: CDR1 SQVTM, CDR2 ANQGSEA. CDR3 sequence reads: CSVVEGLWVSSKNIQYF. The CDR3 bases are TGCAGCGTTGTAGAGGGTTTATGGGTATCATCCAAAAACATTCAGTACTTC. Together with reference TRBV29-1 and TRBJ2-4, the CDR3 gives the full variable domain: SAVISQKPSRDICQRGTSLTIQCQVDSQVTMMFWYRQQPGQSLTLIATANQGSEATYESGFVIDKFPISRPNLTFSTLTVSNMSPEDSSIYLCSVVEGLWVSSKNIQYFGAGTRLSVL.

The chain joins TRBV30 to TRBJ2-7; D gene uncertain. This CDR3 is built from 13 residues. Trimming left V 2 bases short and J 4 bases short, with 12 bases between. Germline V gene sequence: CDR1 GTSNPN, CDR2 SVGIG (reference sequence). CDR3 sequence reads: CAWSLYLSYEQYF. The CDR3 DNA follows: TGTGCCTGGAGTCTCTACTTATCGTACGAGCAGTACTTC.

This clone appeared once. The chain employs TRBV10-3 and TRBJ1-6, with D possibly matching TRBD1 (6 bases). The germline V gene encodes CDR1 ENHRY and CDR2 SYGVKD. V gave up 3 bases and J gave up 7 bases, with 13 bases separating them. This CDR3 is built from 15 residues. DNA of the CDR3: TGTGCCATCAGTGACTTAGGGGGGGACAATTCACCCCTCCACTTT. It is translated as CAISDLGGDNSPLHF.

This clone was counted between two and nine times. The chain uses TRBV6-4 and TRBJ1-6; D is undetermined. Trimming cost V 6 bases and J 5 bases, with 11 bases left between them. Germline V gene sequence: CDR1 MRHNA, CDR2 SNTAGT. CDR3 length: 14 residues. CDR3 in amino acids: CASRSDQDNSPLHF. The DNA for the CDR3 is TGTGCCAGCAGGTCGGACCAGGATAATTCACCCCTCCACTTT.

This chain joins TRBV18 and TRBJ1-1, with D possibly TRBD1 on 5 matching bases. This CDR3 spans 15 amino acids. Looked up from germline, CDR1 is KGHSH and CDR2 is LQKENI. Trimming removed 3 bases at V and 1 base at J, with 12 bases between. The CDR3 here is CASSPGPSGNTEAFF. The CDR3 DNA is TGTGCCAGCTCACCGGGACCCAGTGGGAACACTGAAGCTTTCTTT.

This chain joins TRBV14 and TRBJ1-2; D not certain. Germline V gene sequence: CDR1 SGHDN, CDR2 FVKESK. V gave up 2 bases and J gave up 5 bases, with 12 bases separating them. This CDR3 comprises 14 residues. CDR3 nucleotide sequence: TGTGCCAGCAGCCAATCGGTCCGGGGATATGGCTACACCTTC. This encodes CASSQSVRGYGYTF. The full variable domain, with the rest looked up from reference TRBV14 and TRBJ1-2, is EAGVTQFPSHSVIEKGQTVTLRCDPISGHDNLYWYRRVMGKEIKFLLHFVKESKQDESGMPNNRFLAERTGGTYSTLKVQPAELEDSGVYFCASSQSVRGYGYTFGSGTRLTVV.

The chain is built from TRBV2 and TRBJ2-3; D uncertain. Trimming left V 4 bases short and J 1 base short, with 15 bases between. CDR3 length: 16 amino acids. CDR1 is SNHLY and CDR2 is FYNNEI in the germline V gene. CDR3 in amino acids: CASSGAPSLGTDTQYF. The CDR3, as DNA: TGTGCCAGCAGTGGGGCCCCGAGTCTCGGCACAGATACGCAGTATTTT. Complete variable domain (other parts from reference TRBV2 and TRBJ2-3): EPEVTQTPSHQVTQMGQEVILRCVPISNHLYFYWYRQILGQKVEFLVSFYNNEISEKSEIFDDQFSVERPDGSNFTLKIRSTKLEDSAMYFCASSGAPSLGTDTQYFGPGTRLTVL.

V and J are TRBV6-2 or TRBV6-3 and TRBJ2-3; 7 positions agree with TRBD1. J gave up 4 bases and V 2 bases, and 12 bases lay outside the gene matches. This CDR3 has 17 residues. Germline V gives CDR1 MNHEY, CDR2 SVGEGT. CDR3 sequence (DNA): TGTGCCAGCAGTTACGAGGCGACAGGGATTGGGGCAGATACGCAGTATTTT. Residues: CASSYEATGIGADTQYF.

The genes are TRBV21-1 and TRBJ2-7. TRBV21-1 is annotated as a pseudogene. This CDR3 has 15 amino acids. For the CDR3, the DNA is TGTGCCAGCAGCAAAAACCTTGCCCCCATCTACGAGCAGTACTTC. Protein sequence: CASSKNLAPIYEQYF.

CDR3 DNA sequence: TGTGCCAGCAGTTACAGGACGGTGGGTAGGAACACTGAAGCTTTCTTT. It encodes CASSYRTVGRNTEAFF. The chain combines TRBV6-5 with TRBJ1-1; D is undetermined. V dropped 2 bases and J dropped 1 base, with 14 bases sitting between them. Germline values: CDR1 MNHEY, CDR2 SVGAGI. The CDR3 extends over 16 amino acids.

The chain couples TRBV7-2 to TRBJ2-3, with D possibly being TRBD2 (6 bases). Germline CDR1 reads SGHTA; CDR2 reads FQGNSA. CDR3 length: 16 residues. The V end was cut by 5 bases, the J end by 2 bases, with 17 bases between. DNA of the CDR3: TGTGCCAGCAGCACGGGGGTCGGCGGGATCACAGATACGCAGTATTTT. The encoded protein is CASSTGVGGITDTQYF.